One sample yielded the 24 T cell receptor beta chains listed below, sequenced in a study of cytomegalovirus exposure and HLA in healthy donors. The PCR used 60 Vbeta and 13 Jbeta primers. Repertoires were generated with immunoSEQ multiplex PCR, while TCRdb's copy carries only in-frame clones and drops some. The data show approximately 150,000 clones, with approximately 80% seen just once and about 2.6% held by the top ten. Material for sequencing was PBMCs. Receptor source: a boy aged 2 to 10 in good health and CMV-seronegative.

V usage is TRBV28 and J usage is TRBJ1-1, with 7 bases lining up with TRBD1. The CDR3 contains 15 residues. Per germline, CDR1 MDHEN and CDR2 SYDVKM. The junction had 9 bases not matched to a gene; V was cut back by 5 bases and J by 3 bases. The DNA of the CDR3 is TGTGCCAGCAGTGAGCAGGGGGAGGCGGACACTGAAGCTTTCTTT. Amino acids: CASSEQGEADTEAFF.

The CDR3 sequence is CASSFRSNEKLFF. The CDR3 coding sequence is TGTGCCAGCAGCTTTCGCAGTAATGAAAAACTGTTTTTT. The J gene is TRBJ1-4, the V gene TRBV5-4; D not resolved. Germline assignment: CDR1 SGHNT and CDR2 YYREEE (reference sequence). Trimming cost V 2 bases and J 4 bases, with 6 bases left between them. The CDR3 has 13 amino acids.

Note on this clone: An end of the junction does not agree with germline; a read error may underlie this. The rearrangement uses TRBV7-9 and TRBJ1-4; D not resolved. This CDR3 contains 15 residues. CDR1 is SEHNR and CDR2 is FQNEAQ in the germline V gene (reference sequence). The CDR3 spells CSSSLAGPRGEKLFF. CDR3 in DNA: TGTTCCAGCAGCTTAGCCGGACCCAGAGGGGAAAAACTGTTTTTT.

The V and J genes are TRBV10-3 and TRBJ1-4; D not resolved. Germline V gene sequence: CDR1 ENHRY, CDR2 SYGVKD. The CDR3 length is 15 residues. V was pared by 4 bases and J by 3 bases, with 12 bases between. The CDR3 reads CAISVTANANEKLFF. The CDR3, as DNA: TGTGCCATCAGTGTTACAGCTAATGCTAATGAAAAACTGTTTTTT.

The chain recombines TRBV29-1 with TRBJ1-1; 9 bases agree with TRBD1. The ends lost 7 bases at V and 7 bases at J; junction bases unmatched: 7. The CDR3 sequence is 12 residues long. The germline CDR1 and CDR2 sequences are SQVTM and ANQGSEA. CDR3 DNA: TGCAGCGGCAAAACAGGGGGCTATGAAGCTTTCTTT. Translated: CSGKTGGYEAFF. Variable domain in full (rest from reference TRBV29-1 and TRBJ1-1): SAVISQKPSRDICQRGTSLTIQCQVDSQVTMMFWYRQQPGQSLTLIATANQGSEATYESGFVIDKFPISRPNLTFSTLTVSNMSPEDSSIYLCSGKTGGYEAFFGQGTRLTVV.

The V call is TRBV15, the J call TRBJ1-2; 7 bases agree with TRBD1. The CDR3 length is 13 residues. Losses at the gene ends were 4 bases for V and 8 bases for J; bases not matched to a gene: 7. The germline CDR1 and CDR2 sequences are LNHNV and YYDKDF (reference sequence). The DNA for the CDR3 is TGTGCCACCAGCATAGACAGGGCCACGGGCTACACCTTC. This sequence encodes CATSIDRATGYTF.

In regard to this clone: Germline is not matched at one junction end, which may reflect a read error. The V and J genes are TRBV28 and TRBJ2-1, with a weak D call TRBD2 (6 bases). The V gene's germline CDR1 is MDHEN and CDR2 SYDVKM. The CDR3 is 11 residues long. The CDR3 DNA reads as TGTGCCAGCAGGGGAGTGGGGGGTTCGCTCTTC. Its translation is CASRGVGGSLF.

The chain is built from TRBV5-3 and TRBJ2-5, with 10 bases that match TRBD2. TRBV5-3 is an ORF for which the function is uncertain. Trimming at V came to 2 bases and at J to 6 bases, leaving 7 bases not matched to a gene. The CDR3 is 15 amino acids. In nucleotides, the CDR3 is TGTGCCAGAAGCTTACTAGCGGGATTCCTGAAGACCCAGTACTTC. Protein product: CARSLLAGFLKTQYF.

The CDR3 region has the DNA TGTGCCAGCCCCGAAAAAGGGACTAGCTATAGCACAGATACGCAGTATTTT. Amino acid sequence: CASPEKGTSYSTDTQYF. The chain combines TRBV9 with TRBJ2-3, with 9 bases matching TRBD2. From germline, CDR1 is SGDLS and CDR2 YYNGEE. V lost 7 bases, J lost 0 bases, and 12 bases stayed unmatched. The CDR3 has 17 amino acids.

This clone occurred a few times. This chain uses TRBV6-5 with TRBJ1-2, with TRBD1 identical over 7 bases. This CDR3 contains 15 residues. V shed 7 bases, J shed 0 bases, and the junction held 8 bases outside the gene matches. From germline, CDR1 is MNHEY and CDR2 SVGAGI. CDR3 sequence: CASTRGTVSNYGYTF. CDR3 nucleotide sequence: TGTGCCAGCACCAGAGGGACAGTTTCTAACTATGGCTACACCTTC.

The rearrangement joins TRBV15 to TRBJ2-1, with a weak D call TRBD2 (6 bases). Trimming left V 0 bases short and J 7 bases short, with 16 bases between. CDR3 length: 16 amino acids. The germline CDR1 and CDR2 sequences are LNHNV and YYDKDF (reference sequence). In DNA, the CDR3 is TGTGCCACCAGCAGAGATTTCGGCGGGAACCTAAATGAGCAGTTCTTC. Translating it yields CATSRDFGGNLNEQFF. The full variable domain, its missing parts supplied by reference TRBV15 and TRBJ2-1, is DAMVIQNPRYQVTQFGKPVTLSCSQTLNHNVMYWYQQKSSQAPKLLFHYYDKDFNNEADTPDNFQSRRPNTSFCFLDIRSPGLGDTAMYLCATSRDFGGNLNEQFFGPGTRLTVL.

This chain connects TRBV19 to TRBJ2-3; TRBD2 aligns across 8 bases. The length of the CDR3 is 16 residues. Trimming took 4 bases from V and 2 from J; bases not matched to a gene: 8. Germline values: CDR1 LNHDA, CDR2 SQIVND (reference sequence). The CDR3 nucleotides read TGTGCCAGTAGTACGATAGCGGGACCCCTCACAGATACGCAGTATTTT. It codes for CASSTIAGPLTDTQYF.

This CDR3 is CASSSHGLAGVATDTQYF. The CDR3 DNA reads as TGTGCCAGCAGCTCCCACGGACTAGCGGGAGTGGCCACAGATACGCAGTATTTT. V and J are TRBV11-2 and TRBJ2-3, with 13 positions matching TRBD2. The CDR3 runs 18 residues. Germline loops: CDR1 SGHAT, CDR2 FQNNGV. J gave up 2 bases and V 4 bases, and 9 bases lay outside the gene matches.

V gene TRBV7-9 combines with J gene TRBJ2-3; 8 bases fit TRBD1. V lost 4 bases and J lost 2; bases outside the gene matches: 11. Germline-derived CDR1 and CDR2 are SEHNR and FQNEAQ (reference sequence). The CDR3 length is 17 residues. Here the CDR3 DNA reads TGTGCCAGCAGCTCCTCGAGGCCGACAGGGGCCACAGATACGCAGTATTTT. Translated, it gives CASSSSRPTGATDTQYF.

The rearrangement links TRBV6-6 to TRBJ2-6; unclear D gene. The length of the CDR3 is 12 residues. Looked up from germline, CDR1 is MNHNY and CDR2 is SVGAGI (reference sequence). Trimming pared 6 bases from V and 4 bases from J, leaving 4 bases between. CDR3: CASSPGANVLTF. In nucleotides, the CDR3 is TGTGCCAGCAGCCCGGGGGCCAACGTCCTGACTTTC.

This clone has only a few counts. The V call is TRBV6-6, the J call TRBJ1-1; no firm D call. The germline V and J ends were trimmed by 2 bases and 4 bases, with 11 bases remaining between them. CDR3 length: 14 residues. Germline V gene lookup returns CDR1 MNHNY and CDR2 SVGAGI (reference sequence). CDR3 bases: TGTGCCAGCAGTTACAAGGGAGTAGGCACTGAAGCTTTCTTT. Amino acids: CASSYKGVGTEAFF.

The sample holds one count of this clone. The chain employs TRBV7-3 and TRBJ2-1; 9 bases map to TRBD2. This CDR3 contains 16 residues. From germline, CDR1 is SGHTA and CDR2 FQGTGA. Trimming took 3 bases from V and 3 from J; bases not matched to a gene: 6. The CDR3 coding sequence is TGTGCCAGCAGCTTCCTAGCGGGGCTTCACTACAATGAGCAGTTCTTC. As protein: CASSFLAGLHYNEQFF.

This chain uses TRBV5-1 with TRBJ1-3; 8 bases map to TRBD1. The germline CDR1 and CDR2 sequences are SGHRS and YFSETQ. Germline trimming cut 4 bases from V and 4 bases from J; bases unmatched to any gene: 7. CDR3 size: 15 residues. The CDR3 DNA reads TGCGCCAGCAGCCCGGGACAGGTCGGCGGAAACACCATATATTTT. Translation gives CASSPGQVGGNTIYF.

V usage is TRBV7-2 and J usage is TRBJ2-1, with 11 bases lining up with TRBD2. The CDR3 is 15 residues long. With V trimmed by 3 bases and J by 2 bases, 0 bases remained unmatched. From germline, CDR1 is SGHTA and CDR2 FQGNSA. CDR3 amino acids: CASSLTSGTYNEQFF. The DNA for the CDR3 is TGTGCCAGCAGCTTGACTAGCGGGACCTACAATGAGCAGTTCTTC. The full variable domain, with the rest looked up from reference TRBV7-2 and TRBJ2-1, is GAGVSQSPSNKVTEKGKDVELRCDPISGHTALYWYRQSLGQGLEFLIYFQGNSAPDKSGLPSDRFSAERTGGSVSTLTIQRTQQEDSAVYLCASSLTSGTYNEQFFGPGTRLTVL.

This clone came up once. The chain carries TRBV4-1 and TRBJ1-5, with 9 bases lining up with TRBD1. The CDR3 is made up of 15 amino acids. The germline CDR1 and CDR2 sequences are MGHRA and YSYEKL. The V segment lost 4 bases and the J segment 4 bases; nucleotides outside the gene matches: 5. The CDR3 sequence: CASSPPTGGNQPQHF. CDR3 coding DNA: TGCGCCAGCAGCCCACCGACAGGGGGGAATCAGCCCCAGCATTTT.

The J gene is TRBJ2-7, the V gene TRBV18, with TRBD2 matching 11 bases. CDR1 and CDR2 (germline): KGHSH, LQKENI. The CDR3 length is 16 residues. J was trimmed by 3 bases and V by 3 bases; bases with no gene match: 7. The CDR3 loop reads CASSPDTSGSRYEQYF. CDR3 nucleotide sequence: TGTGCCAGCTCACCCGATACTAGCGGGAGCCGCTACGAGCAGTACTTC.

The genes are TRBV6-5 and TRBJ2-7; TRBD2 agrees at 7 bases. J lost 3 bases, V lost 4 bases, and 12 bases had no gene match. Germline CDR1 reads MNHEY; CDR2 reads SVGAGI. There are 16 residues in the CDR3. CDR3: CASSSPPGGRGYEQYF. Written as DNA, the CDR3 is TGTGCCAGCAGTTCCCCTCCGGGGGGTCGAGGCTACGAGCAGTACTTC.

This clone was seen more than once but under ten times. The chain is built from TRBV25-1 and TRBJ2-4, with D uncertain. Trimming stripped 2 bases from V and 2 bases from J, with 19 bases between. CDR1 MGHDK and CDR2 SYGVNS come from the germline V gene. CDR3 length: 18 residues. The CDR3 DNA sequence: TGTGCCAGCAGTGAAAAGAATGAGTCCCATTTTCCCAAAAACATTCAGTACTTC. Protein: CASSEKNESHFPKNIQYF.

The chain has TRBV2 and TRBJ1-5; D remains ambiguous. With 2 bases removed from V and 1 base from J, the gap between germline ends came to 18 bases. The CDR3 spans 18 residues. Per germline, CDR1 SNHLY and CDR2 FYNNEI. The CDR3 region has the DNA TGTGCCAGCAGTGAAAGGCGGTTGCGGACGGGGAGCAATCAGCCCCAGCATTTT. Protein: CASSERRLRTGSNQPQHF.